This record covers a single TCR beta chain. V lost 2 bases and J lost 8, with 16 bases in between. The germline V gene encodes CDR1 LGHDT and CDR2 YNNKEL (reference sequence). This CDR3 has 14 amino acids. Study processing details: Estimates of nucleated cell counts were drawn from the amplification of reference gene primers. Sequenced by immunoSEQ multiplex PCR; TCRdb stores in-frame clones only, minus some. V, J and clone size reflect that table, while D and trimming were determined from the DNA. The sample records 470,000 or so clones, around 85% being singletons. These data come from a study of blood T cell repertoires in COVID-19. Study-wide background: Sites in the United States, Italy and Spain provided acute and convalescent COVID-19 samples.

The clonotype comes from a human donor in a cohort sampled during active COVID-19. The sample consisted of peripheral blood. The gene calls are TRBV3-1 (or the pseudogene TRBV3-2) and TRBJ2-7, with a tentative D call TRBD2 (6 bases). The CDR3 DNA follows: TGTGCCAGCAGCCAACACGTCCGGGAGAACAAGCAGTACTTC. Amino acid sequence: CASSQHVRENKQYF.